These T cell receptor beta chains were read from a single sample in a study of blood T cells in healthy people across ages. TCRdb recomputed calls from the 5' RACE reads with MiXCR, one row per CDR3 protein. The table includes just over 800,000 distinct CDR3 sequences, around 68% detected once. Sequencing was done on a sample of blood. The receptors stem from a man younger than 45 in good health. Each CDR3 is given without its conserved first and last residue. Fields, in order: V gene, D gene, CDR3 length, CDR3 protein. D genes are given only for firm matches.

>TRBV2|TRBD2|10
ARGGQGYEQY
>TRBV6-2/TRBV6-3|TRBD2|14
ASSLLLAGIYNEQF
>TRBV4-3|NA|14
ASSQEYGGPNYGYT
>TRBV7-9|NA|14
ASSLGGSGAIYEQY
>TRBV9|TRBD2|13
ASSVDRGGAETQY
>TRBV20-1|NA|12
SASLGLLQNIQY
>TRBV6-1|NA|11
ARRGLSSYEQF
>TRBV6-5|NA|12
ASSQNAISGKLF
>TRBV10-3|NA|15
AISESEGFYPKNIQY
>TRBV7-9|TRBD1|12
ASSDRDRTYEQY
>TRBV7-2|TRBD2|12
ASSRDYITDTQY
>TRBV14|NA|14
ASSQDMEGPFEGAF
>TRBV20-1|NA|14
SASGGDTPFLYEQY
>TRBV9|NA|13
ASSVYQGRSGELF
>TRBV5-1|TRBD1|13
ASRAVGTGLNEQY
>TRBV9|NA|13
ASSSLGKNQETQY
>TRBV10-3|TRBD1|13
AISGQGGSNQPQH
>TRBV4-2|TRBD1|12
ASSQTRGSYEQY
>TRBV15|TRBD2|14
ATSRDSGASSYEQY
>TRBV20-1|TRBD2|14
SASSSGVLYYNEQF
>TRBV21-1|NA|15
ASSKEALGVRIGPLH
>TRBV4-1|TRBD2|15
ASSQERGLVEGNEQY
>TRBV2|NA|12
ASRQGTGDQPQH
>TRBV7-2|NA|12
ASSLEAVGGADT
>TRBV27|NA|13
ASSLSGLPNSPLH
>TRBV10-3|TRBD1|11
AISKGQGYEQY
>TRBV15|NA|11
ATSRDPGDTQY
>TRBV6-2/TRBV6-3|NA|11
ASNFLGYNEQF
>TRBV10-3|NA|13
AISDPGPGKDTQY
>TRBV9|NA|12
ASSVAGETYEQY
>TRBV28|TRBD1|13
ASRLAGTGPNEQF
>TRBV5-1|TRBD1|15
ASSFSGGRFSSYEQY
>TRBV7-3|NA|14
ASSLQGGSPTDTQY
>TRBV7-3|NA|12
ASSLLGDNYGYT
>TRBV3-1|TRBD1|12
ASGAGQVNTEAF
>TRBV6-1|NA|13
ASRTGGARTGELF
>TRBV7-9|TRBD1|14
ASSARQGIISDEQY
>TRBV3-1|NA|12
ASSQPETFHEQF
>TRBV29-1|NA|11
SVGTISNYGYT
>TRBV7-8|TRBD1|13
ASSLRQGDTDTQY
>TRBV7-9|TRBD2|13
ASSRGLADTDTQY
>TRBV2|NA|11
ASSRTGIETQY
>TRBV7-2|TRBD2|14
ASSSRTSGGVETQY